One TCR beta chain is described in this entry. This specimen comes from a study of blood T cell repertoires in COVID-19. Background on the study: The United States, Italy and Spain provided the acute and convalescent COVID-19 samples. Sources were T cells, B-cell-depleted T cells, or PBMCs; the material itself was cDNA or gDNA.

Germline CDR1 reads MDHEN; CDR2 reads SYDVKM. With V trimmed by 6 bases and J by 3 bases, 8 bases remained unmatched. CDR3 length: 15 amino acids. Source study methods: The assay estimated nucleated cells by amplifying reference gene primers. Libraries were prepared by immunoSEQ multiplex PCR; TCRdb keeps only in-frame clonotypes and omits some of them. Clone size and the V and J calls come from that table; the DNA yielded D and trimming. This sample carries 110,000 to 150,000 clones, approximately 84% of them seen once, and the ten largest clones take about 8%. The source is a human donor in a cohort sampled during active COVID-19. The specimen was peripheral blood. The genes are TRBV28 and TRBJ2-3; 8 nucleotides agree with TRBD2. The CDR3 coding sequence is TGTGCCAGCAGATCCTTTTCGGGGGGGACAGATACGCAGTATTTT. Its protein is CASRSFSGGTDTQYF.